Here is one TCR beta chain with its context. CDR3 size: 18 residues. This sample stems from a study of blood T cell repertoires in COVID-19. Across the whole study: Sites across the United States, Italy and Spain contributed samples from acute and convalescent COVID-19. Sample material is recorded as cDNA or gDNA derived from T cells, B-cell-depleted T cells, or PBMCs.

In the authors' methods: From reference gene primer amplification, estimates of nucleated cell counts were derived. Measured with immunoSEQ multiplex PCR; TCRdb has only the in-frame clones, and not every one. The V and J calls and the clone size are those of that table, but D and trimming were determined from the DNA. The sample has approximately 90,000 clones; 65% to 80% are singletons. The sample was peripheral blood. The clonotype was recovered from a human donor in a cohort sampled during active COVID-19. The chain carries TRBV21-1 and TRBJ1-5; the table names TRBD1, a call not compared with the DNA. TRBV21-1 is reported as a pseudogene. CDR3 DNA: TGTGCCAGGCGGCGGGACAGGGAAACTCACAGTAGCAATCAGCCCCAGCATTTT. Protein: CARRRDRETHSSNQPQHF.